Below, 5 T cell receptor beta chains from the same sample are listed, as sequenced in a study of blood T cell repertoires in COVID-19. The assay was immunoSEQ multiplex PCR, and TCRdb's table has in-frame clones only and misses some. The top ten hold 4.5% to 6% of the sample, which has over 30,000 clones, approximately 91% seen once. The sample was peripheral blood. These receptors originate from a human donor in a cohort sampled during active COVID-19.

This rearrangement joins TRBV4-2 to TRBJ1-5; a possible D gene is TRBD1 (6 bases). Trimming removed 0 bases from V and 6 bases from J, with 15 bases in between. The CDR3 contains 16 residues. Germline CDR1 is LGHNA and CDR2 is YNFKEQ. The CDR3 loop reads CASSQEGGQSIQPQHF. The CDR3 bases are TGTGCCAGCAGCCAAGAAGGAGGACAGTCAATTCAGCCCCAGCATTTT.

J is TRBJ1-2 and V is TRBV19; 11 positions agree with TRBD1. V shed 5 bases, J shed 5 bases, and the junction held 4 bases outside the gene matches. The CDR3 totals 14 residues. Germline values: CDR1 LNHDA, CDR2 SQIVND (reference sequence). The CDR3: CASSSGQGAYGYTF. Here the CDR3 DNA reads TGTGCCAGTAGTTCCGGACAGGGGGCATATGGCTACACCTTC.

The chain couples TRBV25-1 to TRBJ2-5; perhaps TRBD1 as D (7 bases). The CDR3 has 13 amino acids. The V gene lost 6 bases and the J gene lost 5 bases, with 13 bases spanning the gap. The germline CDR1 and CDR2 sequences are MGHDK and SYGVNS. The CDR3 sequence is CASSQTGRETQYF. The DNA for the CDR3 is TGTGCCAGCAGCCAGACAGGGAGGGAGACCCAGTACTTC.

V is TRBV4-1 and J is TRBJ1-5; D gene unclear. The ends were cut back, 1 base at V and 3 bases at J, with 7 bases in the middle. Germline-derived CDR1 and CDR2 are MGHRA and YSYEKL. CDR3 length: 14 amino acids. CDR3 coding DNA: TGCGCCAGCAGCCAAGTATTAAACAATCAGCCCCAGCATTTT. Translated: CASSQVLNNQPQHF.

The chain uses TRBV6-6 and TRBJ2-5; TRBD2 might be the D (5 bases). The CDR3 runs to 13 residues. Per germline, CDR1 MNHNY and CDR2 SVGAGI (reference sequence). V gave up 2 bases and J gave up 5 bases, with 9 bases separating them. The chain's CDR3 is CASSYEGGETQYF. The CDR3 DNA reads as TGTGCCAGCAGTTACGAGGGCGGGGAGACCCAGTACTTC.